The source of this T cell receptor (beta chain) is a study of sequential checkpoint blockade in melanoma. Looking at the study overall: Both treatment sequences were followed by maintenance nivolumab.

Germline-derived CDR1 and CDR2 are MDHEN and SYDVKM. The CDR3 covers 16 residues. V was trimmed by 1 base and J by 7 bases, leaving 17 bases between them. Assay used: immunoSEQ multiplex PCR; TCRdb lists only in-frame clones, some missing. The repertoire holds 10,000 to 11,000 clones, with 50% to 65% as singletons. Treatment described: randomized to nivolumab then ipilimumab (arm A) or the reverse (arm B). None of the patients previously received DNA-damaging chemotherapy. PBMC sorting kept live CD3+CD8+ cells without CD19 or CD56. This specimen consisted of CD8+ T cells sorted from blood (inferred from file names), obtained from a patient given nivolumab and ipilimumab in sequence. V gene TRBV28 combines with J gene TRBJ2-1; tentative D call: TRBD2 (6 bases). The sequence came from a human donor with melanoma. CDR3 in amino acids: CASSLYWAGSRNEQFF. DNA for the CDR3: TGTGCCAGCAGTTTATACTGGGCGGGAAGTAGGAATGAGCAGTTCTTC.